The 21 T cell receptor beta chains listed next were all sequenced from one sample in a study. Tregs were sorted as CD4+CD25+CD127-/low cells. A single record per CDR3 protein comes from TCRdb applying MiXCR to the 5' RACE reads. The sample lists 35,000 to 50,000 distinct CDR3 sequences, roughly 23% seen once, with 4.3% in the top ten. Sequenced input: Tregs sorted from a lymph node. The receptor source for this set is a female donor with breast cancer.

As to this clonotype: With a much larger clone just one base away, this may be a read error. The chain carries TRBV4-2 and TRBJ2-5, with D perhaps matching TRBD2 (5 bases). Germline CDR1 and CDR2: LGHNA and YNFKEQ. The CDR3 length is 15 residues. The CDR3 region is CASNQENSGQETQYF. Here the CDR3 DNA reads TGTGCCAGCAACCAAGAAAATTCGGGACAAGAGACCCAGTACTTC.

In its sample, this clonotype was seen a few times. The chain couples TRBV4-2 to TRBJ2-1, with TRBD2 identical over 7 bases. With 1 base clipped from V and 2 bases from J, the junction kept 8 bases outside the gene matches. Germline V gene data show CDR1 as LGHNA and CDR2 as YNFKEQ. This CDR3 is 17 amino acids long. For the CDR3, the DNA is TGTGCCAGCAGCCAAGTAACAGCGGGATTTACCTACAATGAGCAGTTCTTC. Translating gives CASSQVTAGFTYNEQFF.

This clonotype was observed a handful of times. This chain joins TRBV9 and TRBJ2-7; 8 nucleotides agree with TRBD1. The CDR3 runs 14 residues. J lost 4 bases, V lost 3 bases, and 6 bases had no gene match. CDR1 SGDLS and CDR2 YYNGEE come from the germline V gene. The CDR3 sequence: CASSAGTGPYEQYF. The CDR3 DNA sequence: TGTGCCAGCAGCGCCGGGACAGGTCCTTACGAGCAGTACTTC.

V and J are TRBV7-2 and TRBJ2-7, with D possibly being TRBD1 (8 bases). The germline gives CDR1 SGHTA, CDR2 FQGNSA. CDR3 length equals 15 residues. V was shortened by 5 bases and J by 2 bases, with 16 bases between the two germline ends. CDR3 sequence reads: CASSQGQGGTYEQYF. As DNA, the CDR3 is TGTGCCAGCAGCCAAGGACAGGGAGGGACCTACGAGCAGTACTTC.

This clonotype showed up many times. The V call is TRBV6-5, the J call TRBJ2-7; perhaps TRBD2 as D (6 bases). Per germline, CDR1 MNHEY and CDR2 SVGAGI. V was shortened by 1 base and J by 7 bases, with 14 bases between the two germline ends. The CDR3 sequence is 14 residues long. The CDR3 DNA is TGTGCCAGCAGTTACTGGGGGGATGCGCGGGAGCAGTACTTC. This translates into CASSYWGDAREQYF.

This clonotype is judged medium-sized (0.01 to 0.1%). The chain carries TRBV6-6 and TRBJ1-4, with D possibly TRBD1 on 5 matching bases. There are 15 residues in the CDR3. CDR1 and CDR2 (germline): MNHNY, SVGAGI (reference sequence). V lost 6 bases and J lost 5, with 16 bases in between. The CDR3 DNA reads as TGTGCCAGCAGGGCAACCGGGACGGAGAATGAAAAACTGTTTTTT. Amino acid sequence: CASRATGTENEKLFF.

CDR3 region: CAVRTSGTAEQYF. As DNA, the CDR3 is TGTGCCGTTCGGACTAGCGGGACTGCCGAGCAGTACTTC. This chain links TRBV6-2 or TRBV6-3 with TRBJ2-7; 12 bases match TRBD2. Germline CDR1 MNHEY, CDR2 SVGEGT. The CDR3 contains 13 residues. V shed 11 bases, J shed 6 bases, and the junction held 8 bases outside the gene matches.

V is TRBV6-5 and J is TRBJ1-2; perhaps TRBD1 as D (6 bases). The germline gives CDR1 MNHEY, CDR2 SVGAGI. The CDR3 consists of 18 residues. Trimming stripped 3 bases from V and 4 bases from J, with 24 bases between. CDR3: CASSYRRSRTAQTYGYTF. CDR3 coding DNA: TGTGCCAGCAGTTATCGAAGATCGAGGACAGCCCAGACCTATGGCTACACCTTC.

This clonotype was seen many times. This rearrangement joins TRBV4-3 to TRBJ2-5, with 7 bases aligning to TRBD2. Per the germline V gene, CDR1 is LGHNA and CDR2 is YSLEER. This CDR3 is 13 amino acids long. V lost 1 base, J lost 7 bases, and 3 bases stayed unmatched. CDR3 nucleotides: TGCGCCAGCAGCCAAGGACTAGCTCCGACCCAGTACTTC. Its translation is CASSQGLAPTQYF.

This clonotype was seen ten or more times. The V and J genes are TRBV7-9 and TRBJ2-7; 7 nucleotides align to TRBD2. Germline-derived CDR1 and CDR2 are SEHNR and FQNEAQ (reference sequence). V lost 4 bases and J lost 6; bases outside the gene matches: 3. This CDR3 is built from 12 residues. The CDR3 region has the DNA TGTGCCAGCAGCTATATAGCGGGCGAGCAGTACTTC. Its protein product is CASSYIAGEQYF.

This clonotype was recorded at least ten times. The chain uses TRBV7-9 and TRBJ1-2, with D unclear. Germline V gene sequence: CDR1 SEHNR, CDR2 FQNEAQ (reference sequence). Trimming removed 2 bases from V and 3 bases from J, with 4 bases in between. This CDR3 contains 12 residues. DNA for the CDR3: TGTGCCAGCAGCTTATGGGACTATGGCTACACCTTC. The encoded protein is CASSLWDYGYTF.

This clonotype is medium-sized. V and J are TRBV20-1 and TRBJ1-1; 10 positions match TRBD1. The germline V gene encodes CDR1 DFQATT and CDR2 SNEGSKA (reference sequence). J was trimmed by 10 bases and V by 1 base; bases with no gene match: 6. This CDR3 is 13 amino acids long. DNA for the CDR3: TGCAGTGCTAGAGCGACAGGGGGCTGGGGAGCTTTCTTT. Amino acids: CSARATGGWGAFF.

The J gene is TRBJ1-1, the V gene TRBV5-4; D is undetermined. CDR3 length equals 14 residues. Looked up from germline, CDR1 is SGHNT and CDR2 is YYREEE (reference sequence). The ends were cut back, 1 base at V and 10 bases at J, with 17 bases in the middle. As DNA, the CDR3 is TGTGCCAGCAGCTTGTCCGACAACAGAAATGTAGCTTTCTTT. Encoded protein: CASSLSDNRNVAFF.

This clonotype came up many times. The chain employs TRBV7-9 and TRBJ2-1; TRBD1 matches at 9 bases. The CDR3 covers 15 residues. The ends lost 8 bases at V and 6 bases at J; junction bases unmatched: 11. Germline V gene data show CDR1 as SEHNR and CDR2 as FQNEAQ (reference sequence). The CDR3 region is CASSTGTGLTNEQFF. The CDR3 region has the DNA TGTGCCAGCTCGACCGGGACAGGGTTGACCAATGAGCAGTTCTTC.

The chain recombines TRBV7-9 with TRBJ2-4; the D gene is possibly TRBD2 (6 bases). This CDR3 spans 17 amino acids. The germline V and J ends were trimmed by 0 bases and 3 bases, with 15 bases remaining between them. The germline gives CDR1 SEHNR, CDR2 FQNEAQ (reference sequence). The CDR3 region has the DNA TGTGCCAGCAGCTTAGCGTTGGGTCAGGGAGGCAAAAACATTCAGTACTTC. Translated: CASSLALGQGGKNIQYF.

Comment on this clonotype: This may come from a read error, since a much larger clone is one base off. The chain joins TRBV28 to TRBJ2-7; D ambiguous. V was cut by 3 bases and J by 9 bases, with 6 bases left in between. CDR1 is MDHEN and CDR2 is SYDVKM in the germline V gene. This CDR3 is 10 amino acids long. The DNA for the CDR3 is TGTGCCAGCAGTTTGGTCGGGCAGTACTTC. This encodes CASSLVGQYF. The variable domain in full, with the rest retrieved from reference TRBV28 and TRBJ2-7, is DVKVTQSSRYLVKRTGEKVFLECVQDMDHENMFWYRQDPGLGLRLIYFSYDVKMKEKGDIPEGYSVSREKKERFSLILESASTNQTSMYLCASSLVGQYFGPGTRLTVT.

Details on this clonotype: A read error may be the cause here, since a much bigger clone is one base away. J is TRBJ2-2 and V is TRBV7-3, with D possibly matching TRBD2 (6 bases). Trimming removed 6 bases at V and 4 bases at J, with 15 bases between. Germline values: CDR1 SGHTA, CDR2 FQGTGA. The CDR3 has 15 amino acids. This chain's CDR3 is CASRNSGEPTGELFF. The CDR3, as DNA: TGTGCCAGCAGGAATAGCGGTGAACCCACCGGGGAGCTGTTTTTT.

This clonotype was counted many times. The chain employs TRBV6-5 and TRBJ2-6; D unresolved. Trimming stripped 5 bases from V and 0 bases from J, with 11 bases between. Germline CDR1 is MNHEY and CDR2 is SVGAGI. The CDR3 is 16 residues long. As DNA, the CDR3 is TGTGCCAGCAGTAGACTCGACACCTCTGGGGCCAACGTCCTGACTTTC. This sequence encodes CASSRLDTSGANVLTF.

This clonotype was detected many times. The chain carries TRBV9 and TRBJ1-1, with D unclear. This CDR3 region has 16 residues. The V and J ends lost 0 bases and 1 base respectively, with 13 bases between them. Per germline, CDR1 SGDLS and CDR2 YYNGEE. The CDR3: CASSVAQSRTNTEAFF. Written as DNA, the CDR3 is TGTGCCAGCAGCGTAGCTCAGTCACGGACGAACACTGAAGCTTTCTTT.

This clonotype turned up a few times. The chain employs TRBV27 and TRBJ1-1, with D perhaps matching TRBD1 (5 bases). Between the trimmed V and J ends, which lost 5 bases and 0 bases, there was a span of 13 bases. The CDR3 totals 15 residues. Germline-derived CDR1 and CDR2 are MNHEY and SMNVEV (reference sequence). CDR3 sequence reads: CASSRQTELNTEAFF. Here the CDR3 DNA reads TGTGCCAGCAGTCGACAGACTGAGCTGAACACTGAAGCTTTCTTT.

V is TRBV19 and J is TRBJ1-1; D uncertain. This CDR3 comprises 14 residues. CDR1 is LNHDA and CDR2 is SQIVND in the germline V gene (reference sequence). Trimming removed 11 bases at V and 1 base at J, with 17 bases between. The CDR3 DNA sequence: TGTGCCGGTATCAACGTCACAAGGAACACTGAAGCTTTCTTT. Translated: CAGINVTRNTEAFF.